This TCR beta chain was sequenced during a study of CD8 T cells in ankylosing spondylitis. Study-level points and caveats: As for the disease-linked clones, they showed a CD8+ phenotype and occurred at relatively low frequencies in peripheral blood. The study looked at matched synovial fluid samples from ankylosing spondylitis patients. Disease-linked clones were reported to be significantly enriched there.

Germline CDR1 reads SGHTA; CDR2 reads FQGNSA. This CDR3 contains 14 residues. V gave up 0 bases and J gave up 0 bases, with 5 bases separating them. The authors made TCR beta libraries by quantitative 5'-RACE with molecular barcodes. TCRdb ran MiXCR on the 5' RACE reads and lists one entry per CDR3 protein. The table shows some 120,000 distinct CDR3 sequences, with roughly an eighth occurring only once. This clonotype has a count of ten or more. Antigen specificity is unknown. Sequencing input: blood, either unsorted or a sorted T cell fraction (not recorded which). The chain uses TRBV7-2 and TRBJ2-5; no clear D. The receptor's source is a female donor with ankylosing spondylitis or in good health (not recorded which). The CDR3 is CASSLAAYQETQYF. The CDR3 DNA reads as TGTGCCAGCAGCTTAGCGGCATACCAAGAGACCCAGTACTTC.